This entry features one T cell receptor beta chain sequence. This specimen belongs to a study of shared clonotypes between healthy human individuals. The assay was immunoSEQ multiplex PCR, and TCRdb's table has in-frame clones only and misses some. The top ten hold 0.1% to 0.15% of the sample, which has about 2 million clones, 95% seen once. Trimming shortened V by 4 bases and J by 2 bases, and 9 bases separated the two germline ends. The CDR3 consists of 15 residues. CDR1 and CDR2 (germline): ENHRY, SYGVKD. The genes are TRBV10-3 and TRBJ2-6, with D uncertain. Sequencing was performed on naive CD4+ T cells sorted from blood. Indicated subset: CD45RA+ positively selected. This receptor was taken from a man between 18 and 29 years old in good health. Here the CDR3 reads CAISAGRAGANVLTF. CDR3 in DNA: TGTGCCATCAGTGCGGGTAGGGCTGGGGCCAACGTCCTGACTTTC.